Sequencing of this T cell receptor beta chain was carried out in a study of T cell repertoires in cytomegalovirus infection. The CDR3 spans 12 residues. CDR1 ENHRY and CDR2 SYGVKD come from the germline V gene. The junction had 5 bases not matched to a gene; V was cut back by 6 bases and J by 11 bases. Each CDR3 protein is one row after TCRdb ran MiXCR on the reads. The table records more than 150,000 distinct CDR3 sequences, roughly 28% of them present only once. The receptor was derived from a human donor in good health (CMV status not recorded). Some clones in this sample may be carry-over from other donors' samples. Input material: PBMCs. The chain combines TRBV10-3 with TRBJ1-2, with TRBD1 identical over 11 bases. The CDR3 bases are TGTGCCATCAGCCGGGACAGGGGGATATACACCTTC. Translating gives CAISRDRGIYTF.